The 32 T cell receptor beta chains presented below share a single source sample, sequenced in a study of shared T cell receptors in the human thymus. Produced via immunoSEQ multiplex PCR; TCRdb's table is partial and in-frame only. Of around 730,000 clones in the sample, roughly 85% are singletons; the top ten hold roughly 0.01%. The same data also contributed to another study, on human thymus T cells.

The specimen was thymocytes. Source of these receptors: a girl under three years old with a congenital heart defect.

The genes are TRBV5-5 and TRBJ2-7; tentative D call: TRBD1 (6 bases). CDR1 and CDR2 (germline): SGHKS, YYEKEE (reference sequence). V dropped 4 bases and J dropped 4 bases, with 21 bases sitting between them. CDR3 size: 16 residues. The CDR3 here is CASSPPIDRFGYEQYF. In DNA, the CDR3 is TGTGCCAGCAGCCCCCCGATCGACAGGTTCGGATACGAGCAGTACTTC.

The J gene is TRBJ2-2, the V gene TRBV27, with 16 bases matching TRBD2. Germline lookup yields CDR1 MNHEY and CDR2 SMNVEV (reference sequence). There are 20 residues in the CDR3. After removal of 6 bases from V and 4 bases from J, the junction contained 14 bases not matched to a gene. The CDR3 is CASSHVPGTSGGGVTGELFF. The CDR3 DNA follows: TGTGCCAGCAGCCACGTGCCCGGGACTAGCGGGGGGGGTGTCACCGGGGAGCTGTTTTTT.

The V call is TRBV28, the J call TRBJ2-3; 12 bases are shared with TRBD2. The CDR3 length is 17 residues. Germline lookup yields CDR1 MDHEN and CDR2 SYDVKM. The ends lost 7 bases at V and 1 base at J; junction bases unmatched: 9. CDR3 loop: CASIGLAGFRGTDTQYF. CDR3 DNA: TGTGCCAGCATTGGACTAGCGGGGTTCCGGGGCACAGATACGCAGTATTTT. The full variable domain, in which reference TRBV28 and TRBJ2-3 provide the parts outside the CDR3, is DVKVTQSSRYLVKRTGEKVFLECVQDMDHENMFWYRQDPGLGLRLIYFSYDVKMKEKGDIPEGYSVSREKKERFSLILESASTNQTSMYLCASIGLAGFRGTDTQYFGPGTRLTVL.

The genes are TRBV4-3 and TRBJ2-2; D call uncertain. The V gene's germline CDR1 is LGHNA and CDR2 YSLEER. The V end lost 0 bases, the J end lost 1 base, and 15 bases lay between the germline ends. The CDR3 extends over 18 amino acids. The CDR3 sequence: CASSQDPQPPGNTGELFF. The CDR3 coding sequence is TGCGCCAGCAGCCAAGACCCTCAACCCCCAGGGAACACCGGGGAGCTGTTTTTT.

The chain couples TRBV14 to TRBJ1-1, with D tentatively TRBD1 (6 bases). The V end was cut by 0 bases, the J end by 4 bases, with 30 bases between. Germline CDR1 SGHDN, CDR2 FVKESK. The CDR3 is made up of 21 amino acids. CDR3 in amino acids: CASSQDRRAPISPRQATEAFF. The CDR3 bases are TGTGCCAGCAGCCAAGATAGGAGAGCTCCCATTAGTCCGCGACAGGCCACTGAAGCTTTCTTT.

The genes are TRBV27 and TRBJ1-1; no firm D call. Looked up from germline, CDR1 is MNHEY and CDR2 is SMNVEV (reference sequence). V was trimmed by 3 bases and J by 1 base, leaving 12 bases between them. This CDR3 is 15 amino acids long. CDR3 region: CASSFGEVGNTEAFF. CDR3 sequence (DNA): TGTGCCAGCAGTTTCGGGGAAGTGGGGAACACTGAAGCTTTCTTT.

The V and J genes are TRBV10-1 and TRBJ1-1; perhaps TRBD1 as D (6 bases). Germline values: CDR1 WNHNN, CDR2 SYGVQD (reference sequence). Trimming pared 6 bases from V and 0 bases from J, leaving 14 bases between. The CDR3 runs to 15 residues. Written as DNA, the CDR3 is TGCGCCAGCAGGATCGGACAGCTGATGAACACTGAAGCTTTCTTT. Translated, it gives CASRIGQLMNTEAFF.

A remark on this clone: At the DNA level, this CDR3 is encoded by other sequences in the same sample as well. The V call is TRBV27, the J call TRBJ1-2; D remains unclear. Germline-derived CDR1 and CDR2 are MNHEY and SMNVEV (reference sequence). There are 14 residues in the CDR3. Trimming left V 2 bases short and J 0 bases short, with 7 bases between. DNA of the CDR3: TGTGCCAGCAGTTTAGGGCAGGCTAACTATGGCTACACCTTC. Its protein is CASSLGQANYGYTF.

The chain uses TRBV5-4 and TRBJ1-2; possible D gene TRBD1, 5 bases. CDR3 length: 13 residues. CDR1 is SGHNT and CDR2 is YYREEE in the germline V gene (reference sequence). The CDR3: CVMGGPQTHGYTF. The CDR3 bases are TGTGTAATGGGGGGACCGCAAACCCATGGCTACACCTTC.

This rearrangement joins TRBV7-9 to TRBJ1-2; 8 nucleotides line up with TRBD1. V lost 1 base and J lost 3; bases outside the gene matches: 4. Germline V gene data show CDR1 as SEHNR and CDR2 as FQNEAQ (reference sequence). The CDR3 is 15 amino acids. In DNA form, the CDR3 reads TGTGCCAGCAGCTTAGTCCCACAGGGGGACTATGGCTACACCTTC. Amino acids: CASSLVPQGDYGYTF. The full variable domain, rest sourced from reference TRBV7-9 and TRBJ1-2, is DTGVSQNPRHKITKRGQNVTFRCDPISEHNRLYWYRQTLGQGPEFLTYFQNEAQLEKSRLLSDRFSAERPKGSFSTLEIQRTEQGDSAMYLCASSLVPQGDYGYTFGSGTRLTVV.

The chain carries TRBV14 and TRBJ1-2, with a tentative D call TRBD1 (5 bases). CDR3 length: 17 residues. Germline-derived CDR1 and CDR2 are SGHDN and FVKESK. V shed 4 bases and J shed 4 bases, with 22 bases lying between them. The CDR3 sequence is CASSPLGGYPHIYGYTF. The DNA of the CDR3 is TGTGCCAGCAGCCCTCTCGGGGGATACCCACACATCTATGGCTACACCTTC.

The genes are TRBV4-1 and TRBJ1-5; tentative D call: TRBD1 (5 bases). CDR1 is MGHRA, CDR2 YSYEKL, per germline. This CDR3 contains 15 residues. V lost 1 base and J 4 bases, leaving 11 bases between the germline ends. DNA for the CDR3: TGCGCCAGCAGCCAAGTTCGGGGGGATAATCAGCCCCAGCATTTT. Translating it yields CASSQVRGDNQPQHF.

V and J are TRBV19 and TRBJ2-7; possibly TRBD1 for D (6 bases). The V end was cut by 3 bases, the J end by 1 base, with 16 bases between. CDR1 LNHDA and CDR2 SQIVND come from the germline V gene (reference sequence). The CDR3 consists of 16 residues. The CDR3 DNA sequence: TGTGCCAGTAGTATGGGGCACAGGGTTAAGTCCTACGAGCAGTACTTC. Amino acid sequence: CASSMGHRVKSYEQYF.

Here the CDR3 DNA reads TGTGCCATCCTATGGCCCATTTCAGGAAACATTCAGTACTTC. This gives the protein CAILWPISGNIQYF. This chain joins TRBV6-5 and TRBJ2-4; D is uncertain. This CDR3 has 14 residues. The V end was cut by 10 bases, the J end by 6 bases, with 19 bases between. The V gene's germline CDR1 is MNHEY and CDR2 SVGAGI.

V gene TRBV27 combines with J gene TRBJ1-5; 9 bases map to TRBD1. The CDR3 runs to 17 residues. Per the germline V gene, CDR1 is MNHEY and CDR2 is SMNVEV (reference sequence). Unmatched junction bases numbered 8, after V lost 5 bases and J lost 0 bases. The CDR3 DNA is TGTGCCAGCAGTCTAACGACAGGGGGACTTAGCAATCAGCCCCAGCATTTT. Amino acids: CASSLTTGGLSNQPQHF.

CDR3 in DNA: TGCGCCAGCAGCTGGGGAGGGTCCAGGGACTTTAACGGGACTGAAGCTTTCTTT. This encodes CASSWGGSRDFNGTEAFF. This chain uses TRBV5-1 with TRBJ1-1, with D possibly matching TRBD1 (5 bases). Germline V lookup: CDR1 SGHRS, CDR2 YFSETQ. The germline V and J ends were trimmed by 3 bases and 5 bases, with 26 bases remaining between them. The CDR3 loop spans 18 amino acids.

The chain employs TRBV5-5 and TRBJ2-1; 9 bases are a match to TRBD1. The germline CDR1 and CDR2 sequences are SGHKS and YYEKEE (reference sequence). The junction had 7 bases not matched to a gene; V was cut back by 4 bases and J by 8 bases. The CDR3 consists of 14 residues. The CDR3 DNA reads TGTGCCAGCAGCCGAAAGGACAGGGGACATGAGCAGTTCTTC. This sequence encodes CASSRKDRGHEQFF.

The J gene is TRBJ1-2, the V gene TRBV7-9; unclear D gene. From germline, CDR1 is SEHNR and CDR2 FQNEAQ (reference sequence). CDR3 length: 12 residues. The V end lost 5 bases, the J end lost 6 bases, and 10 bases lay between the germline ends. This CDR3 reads CASSRGLHGYTF. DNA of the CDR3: TGTGCCAGCAGCCGGGGATTGCATGGCTACACCTTC.

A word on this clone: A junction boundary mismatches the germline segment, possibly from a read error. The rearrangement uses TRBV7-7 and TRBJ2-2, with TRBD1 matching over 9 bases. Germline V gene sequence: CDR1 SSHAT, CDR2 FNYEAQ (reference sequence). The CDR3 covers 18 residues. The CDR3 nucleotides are TGTGCTAGCAGCTTAGCGTTGCCCAGACGGGACAGGGACGGGGAGCTGTTTTTT. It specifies CASSLALPRRDRDGELFF.

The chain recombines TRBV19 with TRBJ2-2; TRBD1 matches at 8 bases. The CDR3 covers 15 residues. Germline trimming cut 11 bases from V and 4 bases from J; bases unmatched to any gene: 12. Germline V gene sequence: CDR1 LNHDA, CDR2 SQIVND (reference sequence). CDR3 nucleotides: TGTGCCGGGCGGACTGGACAGGGCGGCACCGGGGAGCTGTTTTTT. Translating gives CAGRTGQGGTGELFF.

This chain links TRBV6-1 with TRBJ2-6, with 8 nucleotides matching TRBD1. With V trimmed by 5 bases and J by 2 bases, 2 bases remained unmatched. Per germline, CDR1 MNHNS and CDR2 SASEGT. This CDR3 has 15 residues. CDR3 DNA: TGTGCCAGCAGTATACAGGGGGCTGGGGCCAACGTCCTGACTTTC. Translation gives CASSIQGAGANVLTF.

CDR3 nucleotide sequence: TGTGCCAGCTCACCACAGAGGGTCACCTACGAGCAGTACTTC. Amino acids: CASSPQRVTYEQYF. The chain employs TRBV18 and TRBJ2-7; possible D gene TRBD2, 5 bases. The CDR3 is 14 residues long. Per germline, CDR1 KGHSH and CDR2 LQKENI. Trimming cost V 1 base and J 2 bases, with 9 bases left between them.

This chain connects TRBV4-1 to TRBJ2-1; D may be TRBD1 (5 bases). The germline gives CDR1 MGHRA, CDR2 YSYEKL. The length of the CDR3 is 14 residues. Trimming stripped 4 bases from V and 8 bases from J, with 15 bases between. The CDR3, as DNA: TGCGCCAGCAGCCGCACGACTGGGGCGGATGAGCAGTTCTTC. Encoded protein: CASSRTTGADEQFF.

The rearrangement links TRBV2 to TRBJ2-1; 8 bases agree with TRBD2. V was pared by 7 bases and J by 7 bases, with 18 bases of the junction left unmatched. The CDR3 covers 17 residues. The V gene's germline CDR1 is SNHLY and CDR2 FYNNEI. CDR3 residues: CASTTLQPGTRWNEQFF. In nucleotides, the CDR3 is TGTGCCAGCACCACCTTGCAACCCGGGACTAGATGGAATGAGCAGTTCTTC.

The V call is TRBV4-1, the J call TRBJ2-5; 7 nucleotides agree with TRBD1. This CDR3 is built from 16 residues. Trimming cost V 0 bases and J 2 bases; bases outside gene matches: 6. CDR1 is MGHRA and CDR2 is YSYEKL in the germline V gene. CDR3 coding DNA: TGCGCCAGCAGCCAAGAAGGTGGGACAGATCAAGAGACCCAGTACTTC. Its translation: CASSQEGGTDQETQYF.

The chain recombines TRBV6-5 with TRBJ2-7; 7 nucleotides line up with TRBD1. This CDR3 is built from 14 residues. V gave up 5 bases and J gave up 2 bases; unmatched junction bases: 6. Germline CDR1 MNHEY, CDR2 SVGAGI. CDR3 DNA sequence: TGTGCCAGCAGTACCCAGGGGGACACCTACGAGCAGTACTTC. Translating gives CASSTQGDTYEQYF.

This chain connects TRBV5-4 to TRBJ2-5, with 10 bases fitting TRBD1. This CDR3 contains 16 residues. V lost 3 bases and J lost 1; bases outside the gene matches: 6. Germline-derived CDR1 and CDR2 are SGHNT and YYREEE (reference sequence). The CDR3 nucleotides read TGTGCCAGCAGCTCCAGGACAGGGGGTGTCCAAGAGACCCAGTACTTC. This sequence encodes CASSSRTGGVQETQYF.

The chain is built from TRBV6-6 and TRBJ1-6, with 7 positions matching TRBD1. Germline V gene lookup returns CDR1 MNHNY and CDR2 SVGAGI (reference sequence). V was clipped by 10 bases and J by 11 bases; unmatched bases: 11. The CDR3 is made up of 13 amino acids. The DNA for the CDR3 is TGTGCCACCAGCGGACAGGTGGAAGCACCCCTCCACTTT. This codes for CATSGQVEAPLHF.

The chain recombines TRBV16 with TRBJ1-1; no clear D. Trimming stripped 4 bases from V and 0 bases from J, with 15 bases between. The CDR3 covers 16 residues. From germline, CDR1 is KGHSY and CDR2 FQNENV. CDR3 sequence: CASSRRSFFMNTEAFF. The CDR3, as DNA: TGTGCCAGCAGCCGGAGAAGCTTTTTTATGAACACTGAAGCTTTCTTT.

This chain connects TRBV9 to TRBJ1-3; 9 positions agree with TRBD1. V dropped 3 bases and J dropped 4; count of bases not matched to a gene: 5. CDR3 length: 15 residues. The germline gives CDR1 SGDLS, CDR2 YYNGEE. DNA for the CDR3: TGTGCCAGCAGCGCTCACAGGGGGCCCGGAAACACCATATATTTT. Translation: CASSAHRGPGNTIYF. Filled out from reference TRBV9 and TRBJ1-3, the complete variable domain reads DSGVTQTPKHLITATGQRVTLRCSPRSGDLSVYWYQQSLDQGLQFLIQYYNGEERAKGNILERFSAQQFPDLHSELNLSSLELGDSALYFCASSAHRGPGNTIYFGEGSWLTVV.

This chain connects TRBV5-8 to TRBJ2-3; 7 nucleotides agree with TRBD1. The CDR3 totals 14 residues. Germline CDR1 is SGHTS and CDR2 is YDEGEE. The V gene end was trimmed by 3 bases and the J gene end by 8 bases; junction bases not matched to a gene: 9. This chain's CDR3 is CASSWDRQGITQYF. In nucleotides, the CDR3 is TGTGCCAGCAGCTGGGACCGACAGGGAATTACGCAGTATTTT.

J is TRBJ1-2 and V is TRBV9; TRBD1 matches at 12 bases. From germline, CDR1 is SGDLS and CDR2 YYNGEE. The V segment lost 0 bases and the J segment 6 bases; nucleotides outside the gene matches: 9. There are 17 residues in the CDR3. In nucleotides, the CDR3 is TGTGCCAGCAGCGTAGGCGGGACAGGGGGCCGCCGGGATGGCTACACCTTC. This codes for CASSVGGTGGRRDGYTF.